This T cell receptor beta chain was retrieved from a study of blood T cell repertoires in COVID-19. As for the study in general: Both acute and convalescent COVID-19 samples were obtained from the United States, Italy and Spain.

As processed by the authors: Estimates of nucleated cell counts were drawn from the amplification of reference gene primers. Assay used: immunoSEQ multiplex PCR; TCRdb lists only in-frame clones, some missing. That table gives V, J and clone size, and the DNA gave D and trimming. The table includes fewer than 500,000 clones, 70% to 90% detected once. Residents of around 24 US areas, aged roughly 18 to 95 years, made up the participants. Participants' own reports of clinical history determined their cohort assignment. This CDR3 has 13 amino acids. V was trimmed by 9 bases and J by 1 base, leaving 12 bases between them. The germline V gene has CDR1 ENHRY and CDR2 SYGVKD.

Sequenced: PBMCs or T cells enriched from blood (not recorded which). The chain links TRBV10-3 to TRBJ1-1; D is possibly TRBD1 (5 bases). This sequence originates from a man aged 30 to 39 who had recovered from COVID-19. CDR3 DNA sequence: TGTGCCATGTCCGTGACAGAGAACACTGAAGCTTTCTTT. Its protein product is CAMSVTENTEAFF.